The T cell receptor (beta chain) under discussion was sequenced for a study of T cell changes during pregnancy in multiple sclerosis. Generated by immunoSEQ multiplex PCR, the TCRdb table keeps only in-frame clones and is missing some. The sample lists about 36,000 clones; 93% were seen once. Sequencing was performed on CD4+ T cells from peripheral blood mononuclear cells, taken in the first trimester of pregnancy. The TCR originated in a female donor with multiple sclerosis, enrolled in a pregnancy study.

In nucleotides, the CDR3 is TGTGCCAGCAGCAAGACGACAGGGGGTACCGGGGAGCTGTTTTTT. Its translation is CASSKTTGGTGELFF. The J gene is TRBJ2-2, the V gene TRBV21-1; the DNA was not used to check the table's D call, TRBD1. TRBV21-1 is a listed pseudogene. There are 15 residues in the CDR3.